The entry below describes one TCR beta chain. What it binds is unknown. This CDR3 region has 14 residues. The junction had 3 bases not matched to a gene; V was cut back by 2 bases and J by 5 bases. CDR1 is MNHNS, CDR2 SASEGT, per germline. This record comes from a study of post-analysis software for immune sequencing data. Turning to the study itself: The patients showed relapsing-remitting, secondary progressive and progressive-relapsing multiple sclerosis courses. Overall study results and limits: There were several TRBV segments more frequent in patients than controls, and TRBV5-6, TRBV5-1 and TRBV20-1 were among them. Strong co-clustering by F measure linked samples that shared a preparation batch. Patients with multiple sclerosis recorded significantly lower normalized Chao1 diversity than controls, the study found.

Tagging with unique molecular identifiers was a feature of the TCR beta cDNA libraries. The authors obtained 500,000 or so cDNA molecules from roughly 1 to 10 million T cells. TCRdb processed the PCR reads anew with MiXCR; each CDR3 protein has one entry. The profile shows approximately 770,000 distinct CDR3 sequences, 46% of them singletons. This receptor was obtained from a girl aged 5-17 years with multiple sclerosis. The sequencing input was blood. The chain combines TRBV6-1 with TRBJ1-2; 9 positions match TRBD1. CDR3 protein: CASSETGQGYGYTF. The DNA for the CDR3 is TGTGCCAGCAGTGAAACGGGACAGGGATATGGCTACACCTTC.